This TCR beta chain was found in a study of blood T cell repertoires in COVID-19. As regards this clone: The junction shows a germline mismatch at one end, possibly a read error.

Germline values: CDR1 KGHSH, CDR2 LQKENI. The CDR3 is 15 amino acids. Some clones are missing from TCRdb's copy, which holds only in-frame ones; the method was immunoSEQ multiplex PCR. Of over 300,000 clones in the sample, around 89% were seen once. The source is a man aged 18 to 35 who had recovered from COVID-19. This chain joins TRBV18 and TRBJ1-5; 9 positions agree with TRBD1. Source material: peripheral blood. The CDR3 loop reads CASSPPGTGNQPQHF. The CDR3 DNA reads TGTGCCAGCTCCCCACCCGGGACAGGGAATCAGCCCCAGCATTTT.